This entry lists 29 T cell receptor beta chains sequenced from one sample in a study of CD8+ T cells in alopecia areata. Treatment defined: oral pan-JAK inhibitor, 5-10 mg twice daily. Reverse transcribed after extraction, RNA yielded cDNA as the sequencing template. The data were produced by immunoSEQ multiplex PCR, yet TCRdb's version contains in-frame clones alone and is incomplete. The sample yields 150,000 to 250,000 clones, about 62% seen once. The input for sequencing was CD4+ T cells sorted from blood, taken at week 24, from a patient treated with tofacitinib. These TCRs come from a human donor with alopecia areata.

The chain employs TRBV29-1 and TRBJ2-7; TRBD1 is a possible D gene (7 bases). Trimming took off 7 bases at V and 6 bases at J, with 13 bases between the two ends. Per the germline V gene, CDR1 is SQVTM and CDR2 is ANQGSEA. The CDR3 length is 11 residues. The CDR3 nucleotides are TGCAGCGGTTACAGGGGAGGCGAGCAGTACTTC. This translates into CSGYRGGEQYF.

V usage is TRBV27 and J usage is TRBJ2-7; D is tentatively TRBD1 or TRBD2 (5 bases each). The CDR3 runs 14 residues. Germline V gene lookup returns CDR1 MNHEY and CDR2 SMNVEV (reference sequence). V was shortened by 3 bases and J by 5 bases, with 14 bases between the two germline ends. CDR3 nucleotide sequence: TGTGCCAGCAGTTTCTGGCGAGGGGCCCACGAGCAGTACTTC. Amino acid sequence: CASSFWRGAHEQYF.

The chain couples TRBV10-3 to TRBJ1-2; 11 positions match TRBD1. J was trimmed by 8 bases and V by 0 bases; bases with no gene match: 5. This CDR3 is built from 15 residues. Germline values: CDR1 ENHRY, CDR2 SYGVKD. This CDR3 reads CAISESGQGAGGYTF. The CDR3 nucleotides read TGTGCCATCAGTGAGTCAGGACAGGGGGCAGGCGGCTACACCTTC.

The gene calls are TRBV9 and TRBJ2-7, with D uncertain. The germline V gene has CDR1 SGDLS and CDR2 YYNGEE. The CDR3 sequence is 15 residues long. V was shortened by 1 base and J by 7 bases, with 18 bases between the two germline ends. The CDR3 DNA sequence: TGTGCCAGCAGCGTAACTACAGTAGCCATGGGGGAGCAGTACTTC. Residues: CASSVTTVAMGEQYF.

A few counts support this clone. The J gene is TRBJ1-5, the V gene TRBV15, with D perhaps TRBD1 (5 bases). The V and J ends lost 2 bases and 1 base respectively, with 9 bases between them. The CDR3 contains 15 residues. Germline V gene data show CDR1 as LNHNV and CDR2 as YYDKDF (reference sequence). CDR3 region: CATSRSRDSNQPQHF. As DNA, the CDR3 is TGTGCCACCAGCAGAAGCCGGGACAGCAATCAGCCCCAGCATTTT. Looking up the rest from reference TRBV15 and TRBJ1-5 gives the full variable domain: DAMVIQNPRYQVTQFGKPVTLSCSQTLNHNVMYWYQQKSSQAPKLLFHYYDKDFNNEADTPDNFQSRRPNTSFCFLDIRSPGLGDTAMYLCATSRSRDSNQPQHFGDGTRLSIL.

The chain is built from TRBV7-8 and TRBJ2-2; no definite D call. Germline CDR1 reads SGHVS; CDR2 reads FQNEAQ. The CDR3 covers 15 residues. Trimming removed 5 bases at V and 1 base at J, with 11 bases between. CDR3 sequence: CASSLQNVNTGELFF. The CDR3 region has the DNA TGTGCCAGCAGCCTCCAGAACGTGAACACCGGGGAGCTGTTTTTT.

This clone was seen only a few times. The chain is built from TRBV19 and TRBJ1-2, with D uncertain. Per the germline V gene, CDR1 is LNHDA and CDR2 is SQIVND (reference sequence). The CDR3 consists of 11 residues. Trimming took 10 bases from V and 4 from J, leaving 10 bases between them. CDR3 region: CATTAVYGYTF. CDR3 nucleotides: TGTGCCACCACCGCAGTCTATGGCTACACCTTC.

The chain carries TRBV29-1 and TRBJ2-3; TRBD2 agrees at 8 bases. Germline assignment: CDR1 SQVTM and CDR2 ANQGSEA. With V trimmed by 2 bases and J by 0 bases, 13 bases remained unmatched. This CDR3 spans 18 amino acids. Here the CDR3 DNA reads TGCAGCGTTGAATCTACGGGGGGGATCGGAGGAAGCACAGATACGCAGTATTTT. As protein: CSVESTGGIGGSTDTQYF.

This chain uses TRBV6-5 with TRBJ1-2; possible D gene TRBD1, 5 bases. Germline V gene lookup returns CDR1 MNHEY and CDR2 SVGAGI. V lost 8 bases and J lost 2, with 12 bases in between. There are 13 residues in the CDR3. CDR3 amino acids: CASHRDENYGYTF. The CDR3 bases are TGTGCCAGCCACCGGGACGAAAACTATGGCTACACCTTC.

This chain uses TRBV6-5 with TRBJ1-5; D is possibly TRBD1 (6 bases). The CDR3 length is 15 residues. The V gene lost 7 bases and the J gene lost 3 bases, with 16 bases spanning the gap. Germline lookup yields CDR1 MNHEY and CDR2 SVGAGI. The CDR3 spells CASKVTGHLNQPQHF. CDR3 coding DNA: TGTGCCAGCAAGGTCACGGGACACCTCAATCAGCCCCAGCATTTT.

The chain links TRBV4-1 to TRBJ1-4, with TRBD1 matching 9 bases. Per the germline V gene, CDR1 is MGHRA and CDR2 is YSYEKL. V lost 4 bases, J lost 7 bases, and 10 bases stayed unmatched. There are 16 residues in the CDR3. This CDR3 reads CASSLKPGQGREKLFF. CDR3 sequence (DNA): TGCGCCAGCAGCCTTAAACCGGGACAGGGTCGTGAAAAACTGTTTTTT.

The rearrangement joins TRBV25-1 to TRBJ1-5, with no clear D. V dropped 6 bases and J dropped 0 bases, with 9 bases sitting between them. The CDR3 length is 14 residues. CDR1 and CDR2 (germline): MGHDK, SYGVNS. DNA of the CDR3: TGTGCCAGCAGCAGAGACAATAGCAATCAGCCCCAGCATTTT. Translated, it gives CASSRDNSNQPQHF.

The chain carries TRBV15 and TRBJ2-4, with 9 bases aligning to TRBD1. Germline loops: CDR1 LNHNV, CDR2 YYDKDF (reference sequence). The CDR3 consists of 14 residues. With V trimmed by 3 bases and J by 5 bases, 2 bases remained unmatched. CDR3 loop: CATSRTGGENIQYF. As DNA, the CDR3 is TGTGCCACCAGCAGGACAGGGGGGGAAAACATTCAGTACTTC.

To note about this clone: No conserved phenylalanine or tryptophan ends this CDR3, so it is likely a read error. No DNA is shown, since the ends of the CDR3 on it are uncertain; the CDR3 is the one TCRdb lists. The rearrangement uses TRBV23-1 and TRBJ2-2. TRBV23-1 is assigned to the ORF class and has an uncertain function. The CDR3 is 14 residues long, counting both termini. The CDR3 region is CASSPPKEGRDRGY.

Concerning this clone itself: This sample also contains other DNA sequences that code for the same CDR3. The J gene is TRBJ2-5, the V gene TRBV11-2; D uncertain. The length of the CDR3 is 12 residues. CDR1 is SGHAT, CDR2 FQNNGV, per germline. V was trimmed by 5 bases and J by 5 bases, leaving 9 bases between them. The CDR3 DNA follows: TGTGCCAGCAGCCAAGGTCGGGAGACCCAGTACTTC. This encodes CASSQGRETQYF.

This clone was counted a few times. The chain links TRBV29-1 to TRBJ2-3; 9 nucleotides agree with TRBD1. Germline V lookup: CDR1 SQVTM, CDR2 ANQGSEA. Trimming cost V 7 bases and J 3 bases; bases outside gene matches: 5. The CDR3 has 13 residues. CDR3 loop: CSAGQGRTDTQYF. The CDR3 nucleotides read TGCAGCGCGGGACAGGGTAGGACAGATACGCAGTATTTT.

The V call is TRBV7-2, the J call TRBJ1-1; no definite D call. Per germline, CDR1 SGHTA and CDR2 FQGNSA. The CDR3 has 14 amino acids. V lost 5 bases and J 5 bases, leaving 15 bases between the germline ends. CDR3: CASSVQLGRTEAFF. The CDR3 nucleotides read TGTGCCAGCAGCGTACAGCTGGGGAGAACTGAAGCTTTCTTT.

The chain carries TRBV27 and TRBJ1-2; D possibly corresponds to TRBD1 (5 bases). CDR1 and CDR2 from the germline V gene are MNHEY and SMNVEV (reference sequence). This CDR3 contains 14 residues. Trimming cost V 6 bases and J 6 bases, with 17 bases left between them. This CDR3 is CASSRRDRVNGYTF. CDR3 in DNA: TGTGCCAGCAGCCGACGCGACAGAGTGAATGGCTACACCTTC.

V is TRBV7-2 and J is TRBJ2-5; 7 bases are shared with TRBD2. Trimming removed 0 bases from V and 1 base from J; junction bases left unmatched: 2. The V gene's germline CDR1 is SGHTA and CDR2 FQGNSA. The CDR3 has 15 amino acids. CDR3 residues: CASSLAGGAQETQYF. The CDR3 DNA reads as TGTGCCAGCAGCTTAGCGGGAGGGGCCCAAGAGACCCAGTACTTC.

The CDR3: CASSVRLADEQYF. Written as DNA, the CDR3 is TGTGCCAGCAGCGTGCGACTAGCGGACGAGCAGTACTTC. The rearrangement links TRBV9 to TRBJ2-7, with 9 positions matching TRBD2. J was trimmed by 5 bases and V by 2 bases; bases with no gene match: 2. This CDR3 region has 13 residues. Germline CDR1 SGDLS, CDR2 YYNGEE.

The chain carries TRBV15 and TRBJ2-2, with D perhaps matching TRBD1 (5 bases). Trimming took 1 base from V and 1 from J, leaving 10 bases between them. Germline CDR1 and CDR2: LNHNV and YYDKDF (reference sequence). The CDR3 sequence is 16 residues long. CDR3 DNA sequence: TGTGCCACCAGCAGAGGCCCTACAGGGAACACCGGGGAGCTGTTTTTT. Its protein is CATSRGPTGNTGELFF.

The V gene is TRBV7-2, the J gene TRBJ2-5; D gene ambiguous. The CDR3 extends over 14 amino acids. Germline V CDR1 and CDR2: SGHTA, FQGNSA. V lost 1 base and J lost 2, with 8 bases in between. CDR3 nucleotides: TGTGCCAGCAGCTTAGACTCCGTGCAAGAGACCCAGTACTTC. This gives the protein CASSLDSVQETQYF.

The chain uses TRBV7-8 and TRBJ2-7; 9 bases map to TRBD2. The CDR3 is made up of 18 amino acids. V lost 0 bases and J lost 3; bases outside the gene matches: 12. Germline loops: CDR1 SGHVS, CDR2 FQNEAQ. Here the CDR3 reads CASSLALRHAGGLYEQYF. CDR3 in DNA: TGTGCCAGCAGCTTAGCGCTTCGACACGCGGGGGGGCTCTACGAGCAGTACTTC. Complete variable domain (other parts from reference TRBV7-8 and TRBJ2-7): GAGVSQSPRYKVAKRGQDVALRCDPISGHVSLFWYQQALGQGPEFLTYFQNEAQLDKSGLPSDRFFAERPEGSVSTLKIQRTQQEDSAVYLCASSLALRHAGGLYEQYFGPGTRLTVT.

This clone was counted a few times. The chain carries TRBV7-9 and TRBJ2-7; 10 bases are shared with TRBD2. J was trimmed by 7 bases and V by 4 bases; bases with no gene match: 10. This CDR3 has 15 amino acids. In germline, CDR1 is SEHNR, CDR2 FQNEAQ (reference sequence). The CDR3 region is CASSSQRGGKLEQYF. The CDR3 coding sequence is TGTGCCAGCAGCTCACAGCGGGGGGGCAAGCTGGAGCAGTACTTC.

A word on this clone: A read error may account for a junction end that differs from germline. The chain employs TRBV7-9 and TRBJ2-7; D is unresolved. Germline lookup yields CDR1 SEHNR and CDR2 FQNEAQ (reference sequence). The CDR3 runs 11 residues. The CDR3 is CASSVESPPDF. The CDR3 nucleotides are TGTGCCAGCAGCGTAGAGAGCCCCCCCGACTTC.

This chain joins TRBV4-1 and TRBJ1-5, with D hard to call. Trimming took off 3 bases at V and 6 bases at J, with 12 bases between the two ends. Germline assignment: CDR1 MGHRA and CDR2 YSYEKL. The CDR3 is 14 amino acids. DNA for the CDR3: TGCGCCAGCAGCCAGCCATACAGTGCTCAGCCCCAGCATTTT. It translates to CASSQPYSAQPQHF.

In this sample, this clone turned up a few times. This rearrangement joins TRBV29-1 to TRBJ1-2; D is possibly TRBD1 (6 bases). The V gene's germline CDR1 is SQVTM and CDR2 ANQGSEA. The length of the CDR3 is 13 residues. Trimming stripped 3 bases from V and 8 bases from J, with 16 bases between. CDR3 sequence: CSVETGGTTGYTF. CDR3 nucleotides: TGCAGCGTTGAGACAGGCGGGACAACGGGCTACACCTTC.

CDR3 residues: CASSLKGDLATDTQYF. DNA of the CDR3: TGTGCCAGCAGCTTAAAAGGGGACCTGGCCACAGATACGCAGTATTTT. The V and J genes are TRBV9 and TRBJ2-3; either TRBD1 or TRBD2 may fit D (5 bases each). The CDR3 covers 16 residues. V was trimmed by 4 bases and J by 2 bases, leaving 17 bases between them. CDR1 SGDLS and CDR2 YYNGEE come from the germline V gene.

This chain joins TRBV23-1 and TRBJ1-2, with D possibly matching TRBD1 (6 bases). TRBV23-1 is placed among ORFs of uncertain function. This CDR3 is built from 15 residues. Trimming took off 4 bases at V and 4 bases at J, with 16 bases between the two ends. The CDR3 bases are TGCGCCAGCAGTCCAAGGGGGAGGGCTGTCTATGGCTACACCTTC. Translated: CASSPRGRAVYGYTF.